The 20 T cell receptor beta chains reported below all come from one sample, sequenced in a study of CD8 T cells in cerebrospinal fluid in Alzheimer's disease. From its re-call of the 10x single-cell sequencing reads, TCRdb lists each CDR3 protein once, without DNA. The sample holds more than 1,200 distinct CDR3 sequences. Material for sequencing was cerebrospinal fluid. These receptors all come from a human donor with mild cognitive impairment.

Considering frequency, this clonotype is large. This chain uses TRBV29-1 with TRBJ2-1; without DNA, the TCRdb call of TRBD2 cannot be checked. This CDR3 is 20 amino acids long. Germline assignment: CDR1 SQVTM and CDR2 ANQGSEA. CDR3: CSVEGLLAGGTPGANNEQFF.

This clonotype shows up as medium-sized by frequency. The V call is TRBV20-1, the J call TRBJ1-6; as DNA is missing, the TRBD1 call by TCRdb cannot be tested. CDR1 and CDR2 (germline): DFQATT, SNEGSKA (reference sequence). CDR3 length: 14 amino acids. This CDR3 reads CSARVGQGSSPLHF.

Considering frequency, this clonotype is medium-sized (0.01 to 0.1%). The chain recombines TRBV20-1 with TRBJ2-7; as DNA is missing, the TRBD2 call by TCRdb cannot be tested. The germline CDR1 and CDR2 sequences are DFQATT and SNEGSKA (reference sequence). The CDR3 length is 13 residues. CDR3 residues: CSALDWSYYEQYF.

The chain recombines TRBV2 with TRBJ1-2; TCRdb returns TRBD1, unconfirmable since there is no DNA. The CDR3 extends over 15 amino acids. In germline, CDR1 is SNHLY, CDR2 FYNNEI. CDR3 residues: CASREQGASNYGYTF.

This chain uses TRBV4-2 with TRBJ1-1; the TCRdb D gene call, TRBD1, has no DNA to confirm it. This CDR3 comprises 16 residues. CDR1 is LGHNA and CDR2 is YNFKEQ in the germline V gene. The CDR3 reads CASSQAVDRAYTEAFF.

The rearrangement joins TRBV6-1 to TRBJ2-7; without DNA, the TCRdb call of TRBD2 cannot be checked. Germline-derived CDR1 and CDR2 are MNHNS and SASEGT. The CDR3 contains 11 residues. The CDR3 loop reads CAIWTSAEQYF.

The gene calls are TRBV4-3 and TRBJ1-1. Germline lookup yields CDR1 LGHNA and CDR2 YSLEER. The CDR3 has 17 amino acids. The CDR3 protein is CASSQLRAGNMNTEAFF.

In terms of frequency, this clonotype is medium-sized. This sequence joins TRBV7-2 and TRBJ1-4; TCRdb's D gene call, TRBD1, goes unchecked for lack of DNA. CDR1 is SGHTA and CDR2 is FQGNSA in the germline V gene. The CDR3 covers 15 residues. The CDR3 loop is CASSFPGATNEKLFF.

The CDR3 loop is CASSELSGSVNEQFF. This sequence joins TRBV25-1 and TRBJ2-1; TCRdb calls TRBD2, which cannot be checked without DNA. The CDR3 is made up of 15 amino acids. The germline CDR1 and CDR2 sequences are MGHDK and SYGVNS.

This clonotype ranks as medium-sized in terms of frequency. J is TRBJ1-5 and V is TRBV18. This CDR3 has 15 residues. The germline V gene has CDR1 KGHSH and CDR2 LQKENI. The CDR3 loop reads CASSPRYGENQPQHF.

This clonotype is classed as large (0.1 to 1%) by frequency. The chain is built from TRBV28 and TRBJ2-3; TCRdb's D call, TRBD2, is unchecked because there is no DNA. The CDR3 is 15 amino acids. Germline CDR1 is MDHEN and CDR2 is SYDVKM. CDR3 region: CASSPGLAGVRTQYF.

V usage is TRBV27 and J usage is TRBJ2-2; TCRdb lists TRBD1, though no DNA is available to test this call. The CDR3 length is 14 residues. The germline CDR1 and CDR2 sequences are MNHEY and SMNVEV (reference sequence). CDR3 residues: CASSATGTTGELFF.

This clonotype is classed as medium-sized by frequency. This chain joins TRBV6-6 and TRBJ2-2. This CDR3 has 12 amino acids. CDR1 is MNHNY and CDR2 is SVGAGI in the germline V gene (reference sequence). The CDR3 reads CASSYRTGELFF.

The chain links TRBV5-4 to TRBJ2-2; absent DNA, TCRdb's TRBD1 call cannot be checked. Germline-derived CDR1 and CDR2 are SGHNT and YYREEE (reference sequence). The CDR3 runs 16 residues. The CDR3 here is CASSLLWGRGAGELFF.

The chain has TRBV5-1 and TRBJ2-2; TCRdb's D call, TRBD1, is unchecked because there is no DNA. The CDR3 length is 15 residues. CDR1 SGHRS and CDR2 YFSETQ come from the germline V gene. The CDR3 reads CASSSTGQQTGELFF.

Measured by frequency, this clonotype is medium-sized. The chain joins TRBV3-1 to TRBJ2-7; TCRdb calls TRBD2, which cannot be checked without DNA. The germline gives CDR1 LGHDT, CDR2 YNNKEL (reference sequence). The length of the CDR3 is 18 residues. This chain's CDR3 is CASSASYSLASYSYEQYF.

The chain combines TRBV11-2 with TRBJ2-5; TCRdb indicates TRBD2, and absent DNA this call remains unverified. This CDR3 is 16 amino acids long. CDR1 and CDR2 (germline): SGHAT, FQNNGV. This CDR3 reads CASSTQPGLATETQYF. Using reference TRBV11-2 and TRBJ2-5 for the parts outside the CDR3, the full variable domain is EAGVAQSPRYKIIEKRQSVAFWCNPISGHATLYWYQQILGQGPKLLIQFQNNGVVDDSQLPKDRFSAERLKGVDSTLKIQPAKLEDSAVYLCASSTQPGLATETQYFGPGTRLLVL.

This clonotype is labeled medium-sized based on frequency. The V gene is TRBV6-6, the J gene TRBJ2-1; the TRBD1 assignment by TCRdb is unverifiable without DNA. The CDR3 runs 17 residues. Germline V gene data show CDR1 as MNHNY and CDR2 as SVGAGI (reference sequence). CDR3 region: CASSYSSGTPRTDEQFF.

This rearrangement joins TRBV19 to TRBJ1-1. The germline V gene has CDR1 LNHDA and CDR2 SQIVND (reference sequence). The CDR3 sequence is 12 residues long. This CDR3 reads CASSTRKTEAFF.

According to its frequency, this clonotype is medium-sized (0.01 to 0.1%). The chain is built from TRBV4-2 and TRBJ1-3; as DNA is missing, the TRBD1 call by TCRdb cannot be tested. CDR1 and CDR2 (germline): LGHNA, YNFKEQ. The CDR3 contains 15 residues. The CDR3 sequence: CASSQDRRGGDTIYF.